This T cell receptor (beta chain) came from a study of blood T cell repertoires in COVID-19. Study-level background: Acute-phase and convalescent COVID-19 samples originated in the United States, Italy and Spain. Nucleic acid was either cDNA or gDNA, and it came from T cells, B-cell-depleted T cells, or PBMCs.

As handled by the study authors: Estimated nucleated cell counts came from reference gene primer amplification. This table comes from immunoSEQ multiplex PCR, and its TCRdb copy is limited to in-frame clones, with some not included. Clone size and the V and J calls come from that table; the DNA yielded D and trimming. This table has roughly 300,000 clones, over 75% appearing once. Seattle's cohort entered during active infection and was followed longitudinally. Germline V gives CDR1 LNHDA, CDR2 SQIVND (reference sequence). Between the trimmed V and J ends, which lost 4 bases and 4 bases, there was a span of 16 bases. This CDR3 spans 15 amino acids.

Sequencing was done on a sample of peripheral blood. The V and J genes are TRBV19 and TRBJ1-1; D is possibly TRBD1 (6 bases). The TCR sequence derives from a woman aged 25 to 39 with COVID-19, enrolled during active disease. DNA for the CDR3: TGTGCCAGTAGTAGTGAAGGGGGTCTGGTCACTGAAGCTTTCTTT. Encoded protein: CASSSEGGLVTEAFF.